What follows is one TCR beta chain and its context. The germline CDR1 and CDR2 sequences are KGHDR and SFDVKD. V lost 10 bases to trimming and J lost 10 bases, with 16 bases between them. The CDR3 has 12 amino acids. This sample was taken from a study of blood T cell repertoires in COVID-19. About the study: The United States, Italy and Spain were the sources of the acute and convalescent COVID-19 samples. T cells, B-cell-depleted T cells, or PBMCs provided the cDNA or gDNA that served as material.

Original methodology: Quantification of nucleated cells was approximated via reference gene primer amplification. Data came from immunoSEQ multiplex PCR; TCRdb stores just in-frame clones and leaves some out. V, J and clone size were drawn from that table, and D and trimming were deduced from the DNA. The data show a few hundred thousand clones, with roughly 84% seen just once and around 3% held by the top ten. The clonotype was recovered from a woman aged 25-40 years who had recovered from COVID-19. Material for sequencing was PBMCs or T cells enriched from blood (not recorded which). This chain uses TRBV24-1 with TRBJ2-1; tentative D call: TRBD1 (5 bases). DNA of the CDR3: TGTGCCACGGGGCAGGGCCAGTACGAGCAGTTCTTC. Protein: CATGQGQYEQFF.